Detailed here is one TCR beta chain. This record comes from a study of blood T cell repertoires in COVID-19. Study summary: Some COVID-19 samples were acute and others convalescent; all came from the United States, Italy and Spain. T cells, B-cell-depleted T cells, or PBMCs supplied cDNA or gDNA.

Original processing methods: From reference gene primer amplification, estimates of nucleated cell counts were derived. TCRdb's copy holds only in-frame clones and misses some; the assay was immunoSEQ multiplex PCR. Clonal size and the V and J genes are those of that table, whereas D and trimming came from the DNA. In the table there are roughly 170,000 clones, around nine tenths of which are singletons. Material for sequencing was peripheral blood. The sequence was obtained from a young woman who had recovered from COVID-19.

The CDR3 DNA sequence: TGTGCCAGCAGCCCCAATAACAGGGGGGGCTATGGCTACACCTTC. Residues: CASSPNNRGGYGYTF. This sequence joins TRBV7-2 and TRBJ1-2; 8 nucleotides agree with TRBD1. CDR3 length equals 15 residues. Losses at the gene ends were 5 bases for V and 4 bases for J; bases not matched to a gene: 9. The germline CDR1 and CDR2 sequences are SGHTA and FQGNSA.